This T cell receptor (beta chain) was identified in a study of blood T cell repertoires in COVID-19. This CDR3 spans 15 amino acids. Trimming removed 0 bases at V and 10 bases at J, with 14 bases between. Germline assignment: CDR1 SGHNT and CDR2 YYREEE (reference sequence). This table comes from immunoSEQ multiplex PCR, and its TCRdb copy is limited to in-frame clones, with some not included. Of roughly 400,000 clones listed, approximately 91% are singletons. This rearrangement joins TRBV5-4 to TRBJ1-6, with D hard to call. The sample consisted of PBMCs or T cells enriched from blood (not recorded which). This sequence was found in a woman under 30 who had been exposed to COVID-19. The CDR3 region has the DNA TGTGCCAGCAGCTTGGATCCGTTTGTCTACTCACCCCTCCACTTT. Protein: CASSLDPFVYSPLHF.